The 16 T cell receptor beta chains presented below share a single source sample, sequenced in a study of patients and donors after allogeneic stem cell transplantation. TCRdb reanalysed the RT-PCR reads using MiXCR and keeps one entry per CDR3 protein. This sample carries roughly 880,000 distinct CDR3 sequences, roughly 17% of them seen once, and the ten largest clones take 6%. Sequenced sample: blood, either unsorted or a sorted T cell fraction (not recorded which). These receptors were taken from a human donor who was either an allogeneic HSCT recipient or a stem cell or donor lymphocyte infusion donor (not recorded which). It is not recorded whose cells these are; they may come from a transplant donor.

V usage is TRBV4-3 and J usage is TRBJ2-7; D is unclear. The germline gives CDR1 LGHNA, CDR2 YSLEER. The V and J ends lost 0 bases and 3 bases respectively, with 9 bases between them. The CDR3 is made up of 14 amino acids. DNA for the CDR3: TGCGCCAGCAGCCAAGAGGGCCAAGGCTACGAGCAGTACTTC. This gives the protein CASSQEGQGYEQYF.

There are many counts of this clonotype. The chain recombines TRBV12-3 or TRBV12-4 with TRBJ1-2; weak D call: TRBD1 (5 bases). The V end lost 3 bases, the J end lost 2 bases, and 13 bases lay between the germline ends. The CDR3 is made up of 15 amino acids. This chain's CDR3 is CASSFWGRANYGYTF. In DNA, the CDR3 is TGTGCCAGCAGTTTTTGGGGGAGGGCCAACTATGGCTACACCTTC.

In its sample, this clonotype was seen a few times. The genes are TRBV5-1 and TRBJ2-7; 8 nucleotides match TRBD1. Germline values: CDR1 SGHRS, CDR2 YFSETQ. J was trimmed by 4 bases and V by 4 bases; bases with no gene match: 10. The CDR3 contains 15 residues. The CDR3 DNA reads TGCGCCAGCAGCCCGCACCGACAGGGGTCGTACGAGCAGTACTTC. It encodes CASSPHRQGSYEQYF.

V and J are TRBV12-3 or TRBV12-4 and TRBJ2-1, with TRBD1 matching over 7 bases. After removal of 8 bases from V and 0 bases from J, the junction contained 4 bases not matched to a gene. The CDR3 is 14 residues long. Written as DNA, the CDR3 is TGTGCCAGCGGGACAGTGAGCTCCTACAATGAGCAGTTCTTC. Its protein is CASGTVSSYNEQFF.

This clonotype showed up just a few times. This chain connects TRBV7-9 to TRBJ2-1; perhaps TRBD1 as D (5 bases). Trimming took off 1 base at V and 4 bases at J, with 14 bases between the two ends. The CDR3 loop spans 16 amino acids. CDR1 and CDR2 (germline): SEHNR, FQNEAQ (reference sequence). Written as DNA, the CDR3 is TGTGCCAGCAGCTTAGTGAACAGGACGGCATACAATGAGCAGTTCTTC. Translating it yields CASSLVNRTAYNEQFF. The variable domain in full, with the rest retrieved from reference TRBV7-9 and TRBJ2-1, is DTGVSQNPRHKITKRGQNVTFRCDPISEHNRLYWYRQTLGQGPEFLTYFQNEAQLEKSRLLSDRFSAERPKGSFSTLEIQRTEQGDSAMYLCASSLVNRTAYNEQFFGPGTRLTVL.

This clonotype came up a few times. The chain couples TRBV20-1 to TRBJ2-7; perhaps TRBD2 as D (6 bases). V shed 0 bases and J shed 4 bases, with 13 bases lying between them. The CDR3 contains 14 residues. Germline V lookup: CDR1 DFQATT, CDR2 SNEGSKA (reference sequence). The CDR3, as DNA: TGCAGTGCTAGAGATTTCGGGGGAGGTTACGAGCAGTACTTC. Residues: CSARDFGGGYEQYF.

The V and J genes are TRBV29-1 and TRBJ2-6; D is possibly TRBD1 (6 bases). This CDR3 is built from 16 residues. Looked up from germline, CDR1 is SQVTM and CDR2 is ANQGSEA. Between the trimmed V and J ends, which lost 7 bases and 1 base, there was a span of 17 bases. DNA of the CDR3: TGCAGCGCTTGGGACAATGACCTATCTGGGGCCAACGTCCTGACTTTC. Protein: CSAWDNDLSGANVLTF.

This clonotype was seen a handful of times. The chain carries TRBV7-9 and TRBJ2-7; D is possibly TRBD1 (6 bases). Germline-derived CDR1 and CDR2 are SEHNR and FQNEAQ (reference sequence). V dropped 8 bases and J dropped 3 bases, with 14 bases sitting between them. The CDR3 runs to 13 residues. CDR3 residues: CASRPEGGYEQYF. The CDR3, as DNA: TGTGCCAGCCGCCCCGAAGGGGGCTACGAGCAGTACTTC.

This clonotype showed up just a few times. The DNA of the CDR3 is TGTGCCAGCAGAGAAAGACTAGCGAATGAGCAGTTCTTC. It specifies CASRERLANEQFF. The V gene is TRBV27, the J gene TRBJ2-1, with TRBD2 matching 8 bases. This CDR3 has 13 residues. Germline V gene lookup returns CDR1 MNHEY and CDR2 SMNVEV (reference sequence). V was clipped by 6 bases and J by 7 bases; unmatched bases: 5.

The V and J genes are TRBV4-2 and TRBJ2-7; 7 positions agree with TRBD1. The V gene end was trimmed by 2 bases and the J gene end by 2 bases; junction bases not matched to a gene: 6. The CDR3 is 15 residues long. CDR1 and CDR2 (germline): LGHNA, YNFKEQ. As DNA, the CDR3 is TGTGCCAGCAGCCAATTCGGACAGGTGGCCTACGAGCAGTACTTC. It specifies CASSQFGQVAYEQYF.

The sample holds a few counts of this clonotype. This chain links TRBV29-1 with TRBJ1-1; 7 nucleotides line up with TRBD1. The CDR3 length is 15 residues. Unmatched junction bases numbered 7, after V lost 1 base and J lost 2 bases. The V gene's germline CDR1 is SQVTM and CDR2 ANQGSEA. CDR3 sequence: CSVEASGTVNTEAFF. CDR3 DNA sequence: TGCAGCGTTGAAGCCTCCGGGACAGTCAACACTGAAGCTTTCTTT.

This chain links TRBV3-1 with TRBJ2-1; possibly TRBD2 for D (6 bases). There are 16 residues in the CDR3. The germline V gene encodes CDR1 LGHDT and CDR2 YNNKEL (reference sequence). V gave up 4 bases and J gave up 8 bases, with 21 bases separating them. CDR3 sequence reads: CASSPELASRFHEQFF. CDR3 in DNA: TGTGCCAGCAGCCCAGAACTAGCTAGCAGGTTCCATGAGCAGTTCTTC.

This clonotype was observed many times. This chain joins TRBV4-1 and TRBJ1-5; tentative D call: TRBD1 (5 bases). V shed 6 bases and J shed 3 bases, with 12 bases lying between them. The CDR3 is made up of 14 amino acids. Germline V gene sequence: CDR1 MGHRA, CDR2 YSYEKL. As DNA, the CDR3 is TGCGCCAGCAGTATTACAGGCTACAATCAGCCCCAGCATTTT. Translating gives CASSITGYNQPQHF.

In its sample, this clonotype was seen a few times. The CDR3 region is CASSITGTSAAEQFF. The CDR3 DNA is TGTGCCAGTAGTATAACCGGGACTAGCGCTGCTGAGCAGTTCTTC. The chain carries TRBV19 and TRBJ2-1; 10 nucleotides agree with TRBD2. The CDR3 contains 15 residues. CDR1 and CDR2 (germline): LNHDA, SQIVND (reference sequence). The V and J ends lost 2 bases and 9 bases, in that order; junction bases with no gene match: 7.

This CDR3 is CSALGQYTEAFF. The CDR3 region has the DNA TGCAGTGCCCTGGGACAGTACACTGAAGCTTTCTTT. The chain uses TRBV20-1 and TRBJ1-1; 7 nucleotides match TRBD1. The CDR3 loop spans 12 amino acids. The germline V gene has CDR1 DFQATT and CDR2 SNEGSKA (reference sequence). With V trimmed by 6 bases and J by 3 bases, 4 bases remained unmatched.

The chain employs TRBV25-1 and TRBJ1-2; 11 nucleotides align to TRBD1. The CDR3 is 13 residues long. Trimming cost V 8 bases and J 6 bases; bases outside gene matches: 5. Germline V gene data show CDR1 as MGHDK and CDR2 as SYGVNS. The CDR3 sequence is CASGGQGDNGYTF. In DNA form, the CDR3 reads TGTGCCAGCGGGGGACAGGGGGATAATGGCTACACCTTC.